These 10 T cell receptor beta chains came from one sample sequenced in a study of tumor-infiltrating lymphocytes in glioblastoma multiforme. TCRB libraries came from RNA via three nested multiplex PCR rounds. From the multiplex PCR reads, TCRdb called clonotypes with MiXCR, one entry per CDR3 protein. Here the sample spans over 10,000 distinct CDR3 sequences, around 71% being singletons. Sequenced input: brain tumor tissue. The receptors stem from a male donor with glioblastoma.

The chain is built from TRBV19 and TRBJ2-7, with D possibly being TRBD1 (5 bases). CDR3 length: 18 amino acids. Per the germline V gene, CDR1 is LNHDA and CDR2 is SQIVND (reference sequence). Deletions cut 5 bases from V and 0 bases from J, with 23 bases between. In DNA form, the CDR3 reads TGTGCCAGTAGTCCGACCTGGGCAAGGGGCCTAAGCTCCTACGAGCAGTACTTC. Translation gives CASSPTWARGLSSYEQYF.

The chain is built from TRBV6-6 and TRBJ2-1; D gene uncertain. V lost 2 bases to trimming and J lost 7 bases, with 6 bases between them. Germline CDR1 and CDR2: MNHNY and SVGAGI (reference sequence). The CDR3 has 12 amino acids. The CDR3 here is CASSYRDNEQFF. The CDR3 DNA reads TGTGCCAGCAGTTACAGGGATAATGAGCAGTTCTTC.

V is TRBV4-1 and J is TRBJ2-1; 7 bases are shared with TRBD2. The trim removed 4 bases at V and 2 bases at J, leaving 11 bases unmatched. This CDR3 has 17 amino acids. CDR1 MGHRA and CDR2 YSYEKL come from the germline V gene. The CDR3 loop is CASSRDFGGSTYNEQFF. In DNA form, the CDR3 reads TGCGCCAGCAGCCGAGATTTCGGCGGGAGTACCTACAATGAGCAGTTCTTC.

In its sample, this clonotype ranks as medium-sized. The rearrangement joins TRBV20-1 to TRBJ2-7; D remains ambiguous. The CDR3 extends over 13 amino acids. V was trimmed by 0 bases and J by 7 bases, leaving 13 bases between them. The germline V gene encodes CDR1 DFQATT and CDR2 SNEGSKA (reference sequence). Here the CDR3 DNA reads TGCAGTGCTAGAGAGCTGGCCCTTTTAGAGCAGTACTTC. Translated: CSARELALLEQYF.

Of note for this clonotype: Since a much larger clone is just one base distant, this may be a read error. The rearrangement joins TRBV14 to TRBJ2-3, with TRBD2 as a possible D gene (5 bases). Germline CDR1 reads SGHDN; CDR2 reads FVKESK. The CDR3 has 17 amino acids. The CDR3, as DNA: TGTGCCAGCAGCCAAGATCCGGCAAGTTCTAGCACAGATATGCAGTATTTT. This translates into CASSQDPASSSTDMQYF.

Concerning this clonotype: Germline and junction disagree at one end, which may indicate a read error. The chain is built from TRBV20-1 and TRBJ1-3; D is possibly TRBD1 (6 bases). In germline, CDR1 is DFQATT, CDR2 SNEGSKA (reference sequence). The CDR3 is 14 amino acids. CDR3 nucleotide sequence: TGCAGTGCTAGTCCGGCAGGGGCTGGAAACACCAAATATTTT. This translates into CSASPAGAGNTKYF.

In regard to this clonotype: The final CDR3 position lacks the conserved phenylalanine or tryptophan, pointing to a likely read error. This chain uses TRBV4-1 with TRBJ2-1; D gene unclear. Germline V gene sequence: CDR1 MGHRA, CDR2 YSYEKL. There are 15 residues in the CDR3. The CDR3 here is CASSQEEKPFSEQFL. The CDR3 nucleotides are TGCGCAAGCAGCCAAGAAGAAAAGCCCTTTAGTGAGCAGTTCTTA.

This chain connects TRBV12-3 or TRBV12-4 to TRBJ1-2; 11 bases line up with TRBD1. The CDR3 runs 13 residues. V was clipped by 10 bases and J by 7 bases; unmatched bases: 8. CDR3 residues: CAISWDRGGGYTF. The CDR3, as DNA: TGTGCCATTAGTTGGGACAGGGGGGGTGGCTACACCTTC.

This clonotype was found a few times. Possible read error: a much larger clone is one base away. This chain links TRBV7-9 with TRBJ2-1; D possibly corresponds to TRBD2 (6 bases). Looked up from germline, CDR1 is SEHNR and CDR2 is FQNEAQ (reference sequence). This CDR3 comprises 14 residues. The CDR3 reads CASGFGTSYNEQFF. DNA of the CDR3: TGTGCCAGCGGCTTTGGGACTTCCTACAATGAGCAGTTCTTC.

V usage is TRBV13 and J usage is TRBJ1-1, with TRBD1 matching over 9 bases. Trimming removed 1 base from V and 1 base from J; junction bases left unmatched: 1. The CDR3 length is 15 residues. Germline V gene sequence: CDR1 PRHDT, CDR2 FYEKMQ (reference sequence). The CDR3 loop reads CASSLAQGANTEAFF. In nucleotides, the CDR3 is TGTGCCAGCAGCTTAGCACAGGGGGCGAACACTGAAGCTTTCTTT.